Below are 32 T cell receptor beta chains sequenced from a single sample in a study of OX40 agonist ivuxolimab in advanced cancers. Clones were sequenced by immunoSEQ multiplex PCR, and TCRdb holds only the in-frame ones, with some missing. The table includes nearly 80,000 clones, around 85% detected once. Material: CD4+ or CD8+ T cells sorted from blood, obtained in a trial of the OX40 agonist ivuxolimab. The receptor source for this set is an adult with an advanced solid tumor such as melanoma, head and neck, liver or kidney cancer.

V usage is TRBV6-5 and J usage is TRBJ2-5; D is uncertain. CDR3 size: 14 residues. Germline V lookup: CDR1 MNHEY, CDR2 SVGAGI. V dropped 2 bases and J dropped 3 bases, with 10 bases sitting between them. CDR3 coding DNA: TGTGCCAGCAGTTACAGGCAGATAGAAGAGACCCAGTACTTC. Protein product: CASSYRQIEETQYF.

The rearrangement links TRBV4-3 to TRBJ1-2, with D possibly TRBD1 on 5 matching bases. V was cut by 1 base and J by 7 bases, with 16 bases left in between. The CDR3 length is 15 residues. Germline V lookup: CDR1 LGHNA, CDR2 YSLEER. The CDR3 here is CASSQGWGPEGGYTF. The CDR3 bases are TGCGCCAGCAGCCAAGGCTGGGGACCCGAGGGTGGCTACACCTTC.

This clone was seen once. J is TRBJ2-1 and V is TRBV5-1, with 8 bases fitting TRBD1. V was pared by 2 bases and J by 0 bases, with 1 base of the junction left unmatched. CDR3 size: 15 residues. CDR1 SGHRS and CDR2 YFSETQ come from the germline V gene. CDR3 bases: TGCGCCAGCAGCTTAGACAGGGGCTCCTACAATGAGCAGTTCTTC. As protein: CASSLDRGSYNEQFF.

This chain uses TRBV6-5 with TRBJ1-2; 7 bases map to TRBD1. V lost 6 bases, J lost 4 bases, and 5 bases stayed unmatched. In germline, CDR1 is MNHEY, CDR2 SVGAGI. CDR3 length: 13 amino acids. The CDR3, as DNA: TGTGCCAGCAGGAAACAGGGGCCCTATGGCTACACCTTC. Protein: CASRKQGPYGYTF.

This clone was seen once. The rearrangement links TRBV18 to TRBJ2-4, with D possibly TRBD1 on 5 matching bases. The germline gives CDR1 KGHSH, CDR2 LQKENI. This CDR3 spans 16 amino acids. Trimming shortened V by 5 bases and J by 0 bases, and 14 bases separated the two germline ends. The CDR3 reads CASSSQTALAKNIQYF. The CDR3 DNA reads TGTGCCAGCTCATCCCAGACAGCCCTAGCCAAAAACATTCAGTACTTC.

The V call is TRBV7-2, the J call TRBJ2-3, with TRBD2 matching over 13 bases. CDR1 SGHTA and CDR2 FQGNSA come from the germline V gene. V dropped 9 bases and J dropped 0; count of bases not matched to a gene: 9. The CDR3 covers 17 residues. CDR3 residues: CASGLAGAISSTDTQYF. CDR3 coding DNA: TGTGCCAGTGGACTAGCGGGAGCAATCTCTAGCACAGATACGCAGTATTTT.

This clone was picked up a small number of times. CDR3 loop: CAWSRFRDRGTEAFF. The DNA for the CDR3 is TGTGCCTGGAGTCGCTTCCGGGACAGGGGTACTGAAGCTTTCTTT. The chain joins TRBV30 to TRBJ1-1; the match to TRBD1 covers 10 bases. CDR3 length: 15 residues. Looked up from germline, CDR1 is GTSNPN and CDR2 is SVGIG (reference sequence). V was clipped by 2 bases and J by 5 bases; unmatched bases: 8.

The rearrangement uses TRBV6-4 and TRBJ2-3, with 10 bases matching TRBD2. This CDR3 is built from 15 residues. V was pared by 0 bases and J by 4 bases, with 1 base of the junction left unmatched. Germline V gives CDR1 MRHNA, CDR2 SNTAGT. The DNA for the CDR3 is TGTGCCAGCAGTGACTCCGGGACTAGCGCAGATACGCAGTATTTT. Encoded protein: CASSDSGTSADTQYF.

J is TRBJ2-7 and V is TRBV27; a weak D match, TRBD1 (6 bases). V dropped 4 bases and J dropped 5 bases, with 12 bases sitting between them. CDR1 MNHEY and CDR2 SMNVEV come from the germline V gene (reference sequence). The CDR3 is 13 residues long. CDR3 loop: CASSSPGHNEQYF. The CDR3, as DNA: TGTGCCAGCAGTTCTCCGGGACATAACGAGCAGTACTTC.

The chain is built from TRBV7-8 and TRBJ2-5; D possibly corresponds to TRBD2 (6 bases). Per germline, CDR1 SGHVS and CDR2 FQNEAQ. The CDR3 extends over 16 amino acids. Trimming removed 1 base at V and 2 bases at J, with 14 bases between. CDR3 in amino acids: CASSLVGGNGQETQYF. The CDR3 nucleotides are TGTGCCAGCAGCTTAGTGGGGGGAAACGGGCAAGAGACCCAGTACTTC.

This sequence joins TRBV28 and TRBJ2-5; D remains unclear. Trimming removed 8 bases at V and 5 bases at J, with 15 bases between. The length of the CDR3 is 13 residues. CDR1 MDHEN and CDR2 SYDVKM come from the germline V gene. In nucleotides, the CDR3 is TGTGCCAGCTCCCCCCAAGGGTCTGAGACCCAGTACTTC. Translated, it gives CASSPQGSETQYF.

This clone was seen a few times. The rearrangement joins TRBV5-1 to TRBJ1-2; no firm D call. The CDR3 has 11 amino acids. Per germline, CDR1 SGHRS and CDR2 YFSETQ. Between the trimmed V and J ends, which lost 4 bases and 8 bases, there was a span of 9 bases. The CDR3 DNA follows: TGCGCCAGCAGCGATTATTTCGGCTACACCTTC. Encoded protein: CASSDYFGYTF.

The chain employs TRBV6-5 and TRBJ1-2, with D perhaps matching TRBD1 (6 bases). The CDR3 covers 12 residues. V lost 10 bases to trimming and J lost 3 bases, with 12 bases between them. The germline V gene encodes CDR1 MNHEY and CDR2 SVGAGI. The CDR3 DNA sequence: TGTGCCAACGGGGGGGGCCACTATGGCTACACCTTC. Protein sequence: CANGGGHYGYTF.

The CDR3 loop reads CASTGAGPSDTQYF. CDR3 in DNA: TGCGCCAGCACGGGAGCGGGCCCATCAGATACGCAGTATTTT. The V call is TRBV10-2, the J call TRBJ2-3, with a possible D match to TRBD2 (6 bases). The CDR3 is made up of 14 amino acids. The ends were cut back, 7 bases at V and 4 bases at J, with 15 bases in the middle. Germline CDR1 reads WSHSY; CDR2 reads SAAADI.

The DNA for the CDR3 is TGTGCCAGCAGCCCCCAGGGGCCGTCCTACGAGCAGTACTTC. It specifies CASSPQGPSYEQYF. V and J are TRBV11-2 and TRBJ2-7, with a possible D match to TRBD1 (6 bases). Trimming removed 5 bases at V and 1 base at J, with 12 bases between. This CDR3 has 14 residues. Germline V gene lookup returns CDR1 SGHAT and CDR2 FQNNGV.

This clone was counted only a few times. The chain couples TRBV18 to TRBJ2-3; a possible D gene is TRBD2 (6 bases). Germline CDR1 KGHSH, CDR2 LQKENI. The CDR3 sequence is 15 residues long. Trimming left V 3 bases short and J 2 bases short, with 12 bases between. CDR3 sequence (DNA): TGTGCCAGCTCACCTGATGGGGGGAACACAGATACGCAGTATTTT. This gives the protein CASSPDGGNTDTQYF.

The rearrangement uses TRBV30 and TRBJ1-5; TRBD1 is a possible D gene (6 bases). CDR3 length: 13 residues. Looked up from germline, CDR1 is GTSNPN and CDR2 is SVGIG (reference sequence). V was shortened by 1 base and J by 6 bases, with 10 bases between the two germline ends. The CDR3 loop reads CAWSAGALQPQHF. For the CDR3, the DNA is TGTGCCTGGAGTGCAGGGGCCCTTCAGCCCCAGCATTTT.

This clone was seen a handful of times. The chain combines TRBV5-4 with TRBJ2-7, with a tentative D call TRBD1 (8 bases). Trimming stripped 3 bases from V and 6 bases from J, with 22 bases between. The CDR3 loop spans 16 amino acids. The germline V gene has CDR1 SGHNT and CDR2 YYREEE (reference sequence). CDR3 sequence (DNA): TGTGCCAGCAGCTGGACAGGGCAGGGAAGGGAGGGCGAGCAGTACTTC. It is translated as CASSWTGQGREGEQYF.

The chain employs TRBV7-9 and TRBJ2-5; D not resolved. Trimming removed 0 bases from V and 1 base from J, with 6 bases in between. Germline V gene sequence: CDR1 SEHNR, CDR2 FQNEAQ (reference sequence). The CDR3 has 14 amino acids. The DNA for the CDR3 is TGTGCCAGCAGCTTAGCGCCCAGCCAAGAGACCCAGTACTTC. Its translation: CASSLAPSQETQYF.

The DNA for the CDR3 is TGTGCCAGCAGCACCCCGGACGGAGATTATAATTCACCCCTCCACTTT. It encodes CASSTPDGDYNSPLHF. V is TRBV28 and J is TRBJ1-6, with D uncertain. This CDR3 contains 16 residues. Trimming took 6 bases from V and 4 from J, leaving 16 bases between them. Germline lookup yields CDR1 MDHEN and CDR2 SYDVKM.

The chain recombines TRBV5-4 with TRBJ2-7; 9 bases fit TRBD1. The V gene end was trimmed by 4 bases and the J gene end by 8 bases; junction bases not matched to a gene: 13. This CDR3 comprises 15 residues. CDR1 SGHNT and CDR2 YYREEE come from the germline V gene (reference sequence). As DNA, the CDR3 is TGTGCCAGCAGCGGGGGACAGGGCCCTTTCGGGCAGCAGTACTTC. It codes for CASSGGQGPFGQQYF.

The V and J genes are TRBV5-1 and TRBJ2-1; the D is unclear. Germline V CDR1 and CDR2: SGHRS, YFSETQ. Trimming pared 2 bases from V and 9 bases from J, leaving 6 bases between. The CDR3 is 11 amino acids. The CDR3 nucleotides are TGCGCCAGCAGCTTAGTCGTTGAGCAGTTCTTC. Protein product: CASSLVVEQFF.

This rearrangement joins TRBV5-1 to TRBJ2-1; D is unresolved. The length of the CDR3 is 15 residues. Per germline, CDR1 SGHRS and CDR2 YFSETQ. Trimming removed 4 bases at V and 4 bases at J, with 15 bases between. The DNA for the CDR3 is TGCGCCAGCAGCACCCCGGAACAGCCGTACAATGAGCAGTTCTTC. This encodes CASSTPEQPYNEQFF.

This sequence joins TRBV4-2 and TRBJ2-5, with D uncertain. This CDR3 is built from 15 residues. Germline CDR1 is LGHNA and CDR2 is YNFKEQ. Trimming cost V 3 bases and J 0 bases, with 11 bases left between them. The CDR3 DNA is TGTGCCAGCAGCCAGGTTGGGGTGTACCAAGAGACCCAGTACTTC. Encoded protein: CASSQVGVYQETQYF.

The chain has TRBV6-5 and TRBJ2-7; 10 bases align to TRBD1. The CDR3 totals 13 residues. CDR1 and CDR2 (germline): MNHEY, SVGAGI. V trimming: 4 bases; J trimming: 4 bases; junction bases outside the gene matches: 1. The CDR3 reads CASSWGQGYEQYF. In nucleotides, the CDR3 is TGTGCCAGCAGTTGGGGACAGGGGTACGAGCAGTACTTC.

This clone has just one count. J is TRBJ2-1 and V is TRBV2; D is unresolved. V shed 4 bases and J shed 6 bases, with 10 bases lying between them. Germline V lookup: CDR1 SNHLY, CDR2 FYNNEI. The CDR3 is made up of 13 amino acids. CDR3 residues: CASSGRFVNEQFF. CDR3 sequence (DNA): TGTGCCAGCAGTGGCCGCTTTGTCAATGAGCAGTTCTTC.

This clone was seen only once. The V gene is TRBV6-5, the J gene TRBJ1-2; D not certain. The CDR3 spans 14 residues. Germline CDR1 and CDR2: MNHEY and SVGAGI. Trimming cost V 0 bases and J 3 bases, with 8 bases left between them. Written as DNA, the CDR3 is TGTGCCAGCAGTTACTCGAGTACAGACTATGGCTACACCTTC. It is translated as CASSYSSTDYGYTF.

The CDR3 DNA reads as TGTGCCAGCAGCTCCTCTAGGGGCAGGGGGGATAGTGGCTACACCTTC. This codes for CASSSSRGRGDSGYTF. This sequence joins TRBV7-9 and TRBJ1-2, with 7 bases that match TRBD1. CDR3 length equals 16 residues. CDR1 is SEHNR and CDR2 is FQNEAQ in the germline V gene (reference sequence). The J segment lost 7 bases and the V segment lost 4 bases, leaving 15 bases of the junction unmatched.

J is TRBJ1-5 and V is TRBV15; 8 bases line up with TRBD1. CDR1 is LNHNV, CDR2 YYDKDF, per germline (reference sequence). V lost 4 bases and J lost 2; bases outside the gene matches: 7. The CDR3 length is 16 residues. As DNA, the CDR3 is TGTGCCACCAGCAAGGACAGGGTCGGTGGCAATCAGCCCCAGCATTTT. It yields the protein CATSKDRVGGNQPQHF.

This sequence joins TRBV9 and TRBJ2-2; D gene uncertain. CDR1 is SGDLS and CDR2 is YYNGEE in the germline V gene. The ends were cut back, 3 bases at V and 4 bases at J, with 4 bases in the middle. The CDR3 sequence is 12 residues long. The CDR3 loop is CASSALTGELFF. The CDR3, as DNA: TGTGCCAGCAGCGCCCTCACCGGGGAGCTGTTTTTT.

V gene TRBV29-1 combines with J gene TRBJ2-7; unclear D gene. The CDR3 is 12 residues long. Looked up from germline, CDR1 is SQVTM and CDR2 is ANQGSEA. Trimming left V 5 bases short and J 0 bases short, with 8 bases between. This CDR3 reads CSVIGSSYEQYF. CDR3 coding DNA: TGCAGCGTTATCGGCAGCTCCTACGAGCAGTACTTC.

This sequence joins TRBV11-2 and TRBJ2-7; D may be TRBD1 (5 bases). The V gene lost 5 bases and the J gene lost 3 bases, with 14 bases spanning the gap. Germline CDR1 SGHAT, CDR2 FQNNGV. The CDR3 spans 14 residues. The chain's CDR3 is CASSRGSGFYEQYF. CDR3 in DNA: TGTGCCAGCAGCCGAGGTTCAGGGTTCTACGAGCAGTACTTC. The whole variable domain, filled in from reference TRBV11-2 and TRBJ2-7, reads EAGVAQSPRYKIIEKRQSVAFWCNPISGHATLYWYQQILGQGPKLLIQFQNNGVVDDSQLPKDRFSAERLKGVDSTLKIQPAKLEDSAVYLCASSRGSGFYEQYFGPGTRLTVT.